The present T cell receptor beta chain was sequenced within a study of cytomegalovirus exposure and HLA in healthy donors (dated by TCRdb to about 2017). For the study in its entirety: An earlier analysis of several hundred of the donors reported approximately 270 Gb of sequence data and 117 million unique TCR beta sequences from about 200 million T cells. About 320 gigabases of sequencing data and tens of millions of unique TCR sequences were included in an early release covering over 600 HLA-typed donors. Among the roughly 370 genotyped donors, around 81% belonged to the genetic ancestry cluster associated with self-reported Caucasian donors. The study aimed to test whether cataloging public T cell receptors could reveal signatures of past pathogen exposure. The T cell repertoires of 700 or so subjects were profiled by immunosequencing and related to cytomegalovirus serostatus. Along with the roughly 670-subject first cohort, a separate validation cohort of over 90 different subjects was used. To predict cytomegalovirus infection status, the study combined high-throughput TCR immunosequencing, statistical association of individual TCRs with disease status, and machine learning. A later analysis re-examined previously published TCR beta repertoires from more than 650 donors and added high-resolution HLA genotyping to investigate patterns of TCR occurrence. The later analysis used no new phenotypic data to find candidate immune exposures, relying instead on TCR beta sequences and their occurrence across donors. In an earlier analysis of roughly 580 of the donors, high-throughput TCR beta sequencing was used to judge whether each TCR beta V gene segment behaved as functional or pseudogenic. Donor age, sex, ethnicity and CMV serostatus were collected together with the repertoire data. A later genetic analysis used genome-wide SNP genotypes for about 65% of the roughly 700 donors, treating that subset as a discovery cohort. All discovery cohort repertoires had been generated using a single sequencing platform. HLA typing included class I and class II loci at four-digit resolution. Typing coverage differed by locus: A, B, C, DRB1 and DQB1 were typed in roughly 620-640 donors, DQA1 in 522, DPA1 in roughly 590, and DPB1 in roughly 450. Five DR-DQ haplotypes were treated as single units for association and clustering because of strong linkage in the cohort. Among around 400 genotyped donors of the cohort, an average of approximately 220,000 unique TCR beta nucleotide sequences was sequenced per donor, of which about 19% were non-productive. General study outcomes and caveats: A later analysis found that most CMV-associated TCR beta chains appeared HLA-restricted, with HLA associations seemingly driven largely by CMV exposure. A further reported finding was that TCR beta sequences accurately predicted the HLA-A and HLA-B alleles for most subjects in the first cohort. The study gave a list of 150 to 200 TCR beta chains associated with cytomegalovirus. In a later genetic analysis, a missense DCLRE1C variant was associated with V-gene and J-gene trimming of TCR beta chains, and the association was replicated in an independent cohort. Correlated functional status among segregating V segments might reflect linkage disequilibrium, but an unknown experimental factor could not be ruled out. In a later analysis, HLA-associated TCR beta chains were found to be more clonally expanded and to have lower generation probabilities than equally common non-associated chains. The authors suggested that the approach could potentially be generalized to other disease states and immunological phenotypes. Because HLA typing was missing for some donors at each locus, association tests included only the typed subset. Sequencing depth was assumed to be roughly uniform across donors in the presence/absence analyses, though that assumption may not hold. CMV serostatus was the only immune exposure information available for the cohort. Cytomegalovirus status was reported to be diagnosed by the classifier with high specificity and sensitivity in both the original and validation cohorts. Most TCR sequences were observed very rarely across donors, whereas some public TCRs were present in many individuals. Compared with the roughly 700-donor mean, donors in an Asian-associated ancestry cluster had fewer N-insertions in productive TCRs, according to a later genetic analysis. The earlier analysis of approximately 590 of the donors excluded over 15 rarely observed V segments, including chromosome 9 orphons, because counts were too low. When HLA alleles, especially DR and DQ, strongly co-occurred, attributing TCR associations to individual alleles was difficult. In an earlier analysis of about 540 of the donors, most TCR beta V segments were observed in productive rearrangements about 90% or about 30% of the time, broadly matching IMGT annotations. In this cohort, only TCR beta chains were sequenced, and detectable features were limited by the absence of alpha or paired-chain data. A group of highly shared sequence variants was considered likely to be a technical artifact of the sequencing pipeline. In vitro tests confirmed that a few of the cytomegalovirus-associated TCR beta chains recognize cytomegalovirus antigens. A later analysis found that TCR association rates varied across HLA loci, with DRB1 alleles showing the most associated TCRs and HLA-C alleles the fewest. At a false discovery rate of 0.05, a later analysis linked 16,951 TCR beta sequences to specific HLA alleles. Because the 87-base-pair reads could not distinguish some IMGT-functional V segments, including TRBV6-2 and TRBV6-3, those segments were excluded. Several of the top co-occurrence clusters appeared to be linked to parvovirus B19, influenza, CMV and Epstein-Barr virus, according to a later analysis.

CDR1 and CDR2, per the germline V gene, are MGHRA and YSYEKL. Inclusive of the bounding cysteine and phenylalanine, the CDR3 is 17 residues long. Left in the record is the CDR3 DNA by itself, 51 bases read in frame from the first base. V is trimmed back by 3 bases and J by 5 bases, and the junction contains 13 bases that no gene match accounts for. The cohort comprised some 680 healthy bone marrow donors. All cohort members were sampled while nominally healthy, although unrecorded immune exposures were likely present. The donor tested CMV seropositive, placing the donor among the roughly 300 seropositive members of the cohort. Each donor provided a peripheral blood sample, and peripheral blood mononuclear cells were used for TCR beta sequencing. Genomic DNA extraction from the blood cell samples was performed with the Qiagen DNeasy Blood Extraction Kit. A word on this clone: Its specific antigen is unknown. No clone much larger than this one lies a single base away; base qualities are absent.

Receptor amplification or capture employed the immunoSEQ multiplex PCR assay. For the multiplex PCR, a mixture combining 60 forward primers for TCR Vbeta segments and 13 reverse primers for TCR Jbeta segments was used. The CDR3 region of rearranged TCR beta genes was amplified from genomic DNA by a multiplex PCR assay. Amplified TCR beta libraries were sequenced as 87-base-pair reads on the Illumina HiSeq System. The authors processed their data as follows. In a later analysis, some 80 million unique TCR beta chains were counted across the roughly 610 repertoires, and approximately 9.9 million of these chains were shared by at least two donors. To remove PCR and sequencing errors, raw reads were error-corrected and collapsed into unique sequences using a nearest-neighbor algorithm that merged closely related sequences. CDR3 sequences were aligned to IMGT reference sequences to assign V, D and J gene segments. For a sequence to be retained, a match of at least six nucleotides to both a V gene segment and a J gene segment was required. Rearrangements were called productive when the CDR3 lacked stop codons and stayed in frame with V and J; all others were non-productive. Following IMGT convention, CDR3 was defined as the stretch from the second conserved V-encoded cysteine up to the conserved J-encoded phenylalanine. The earlier analysis of about 590 of the donors excluded sequences that lacked an unambiguous match to a single V gene segment. In an earlier analysis of some 590 of the donors, a V segment was called functional when productive rearrangements were above 56.7%, and segregating when the standard deviation between donors exceeded 5%. A statistical classification framework was built to diagnose cytomegalovirus status from the catalog of TCR beta chain sequences. A later analysis assigned V and J genes by comparing TCR nucleotide sequences with IMGT/GENE-DB human TR gene sequences. Using the TCRdist pipeline, a later analysis assigned CDR3 sequences along with most-parsimonious VDJ recombination scenarios. A later analysis defined each TCR beta chain by its CDR3 amino acid sequence plus V-gene family, and excluded reads lacking a unique V-gene family. A later analysis removed over 500 highly shared, low-generation-probability nucleotide sequences to deal with suspected cross-contamination and a sequencing artifact. A later analysis calculated a clonal expansion index for each public chain from normalized within-repertoire ranks of inferred template counts. Generation probabilities in a later analysis came from a VDJ recombination model fitted to out-of-frame rearrangements, and those results were checked against IGoR. Hypergeometric tests were used in a later analysis to score TCR-TCR, TCR-HLA and TCR-CMV co-occurrence, with a repertoire-size bias correction applied to the TCR pairs. A later analysis estimated false discovery rates by permuting HLA or CMV assignments 20 times. In a later analysis, co-occurring TCRs were grouped with DBSCAN, and TCRdist sequence similarity was added when clustering was performed within HLA-allele-positive subsets. Co-occurrence clustering excluded repertoires with fewer than 30,000 or more than 120,000 public chains, plus five with anomalous nucleotide sharing. TCRdb limited this immuneACCESS table to in-frame rearrangements with V and J called. A share of clones is missing; checked studies link under half to unresolved V genes, and the rest is unexplained. V, J and clone size are taken as reported in that table, and D and trimming were inferred from the DNA itself. For this sample the table gives about 160,000 clones, of which approximately 84% were detected only once. The ten largest clones represent less than 2.5% of the sample.

The specimen was PBMCs. In this chain, TRBV4-1 is recombined with TRBJ2-5, with 9 bases aligning to TRBD1. The receptor comes from a man aged 18 to 35 in good health and CMV-seropositive. The nucleotide sequence reads TGCGCCAGCAGCCATCAACCAATACAGGGGGCGTTTGAGACCCAGTACTTC. This yields the protein CASSHQPIQGAFETQYF.